This T cell receptor beta chain is from a study of blood T cell repertoires in COVID-19. Study details: T cells, B-cell-depleted T cells, or PBMCs provided the cDNA or gDNA that served as material.

This CDR3 has 14 amino acids. Germline V lookup: CDR1 SGHDN, CDR2 FVKESK. The V gene lost 4 bases and the J gene lost 7 bases, with 11 bases spanning the gap. A few counts support this clone. The repertoire was sequenced with immunoSEQ multiplex PCR; TCRdb's copy has only in-frame clones and lacks some. This table has about 98,000 clones, roughly 80% appearing once. The source material was peripheral blood. The source is a man aged 65 to 85 with active or convalescent COVID-19. V gene TRBV14 combines with J gene TRBJ1-6; a possible D gene is TRBD1 (5 bases). In DNA form, the CDR3 reads TGTGCCAGCAGCCCGGGACGGGGGAATTCACCCCTCCACTTT. It is translated as CASSPGRGNSPLHF.